The entry below gives a single TCR beta chain sequence along with its context. These data originate in a study of control samples from healthy donors and cancer patients. There are 14 residues in the CDR3. The germline gives CDR1 SEHNR, CDR2 FQNEAQ (reference sequence). V shed 4 bases and J shed 0 bases, with 6 bases lying between them. The assay was immunoSEQ multiplex PCR, and TCRdb's table has in-frame clones only and misses some. This sample has roughly 160,000 clones, with almost 90% found just once. The receptor comes from a woman in her 30s in good health. The chain links TRBV7-9 to TRBJ1-4, with D unclear. The material sequenced was blood. The CDR3 region is CASSYEATNEKLFF. The DNA for the CDR3 is TGTGCCAGCAGCTACGAGGCAACTAATGAAAAACTGTTTTTT.